This T cell receptor (beta chain) stems from a study of patients and donors after allogeneic stem cell transplantation. This clonotype was seen a handful of times. Germline V lookup: CDR1 ENHRY, CDR2 SYGVKD. The CDR3 length is 14 residues. With V trimmed by 4 bases and J by 3 bases, 4 bases remained unmatched. MiXCR was run by TCRdb on the RT-PCR reads, yielding one entry per CDR3 protein. The sample lists 900,000 to 1,000,000 distinct CDR3 sequences; about a sixth were seen once. The sequence was obtained from a human donor who was either an allogeneic HSCT recipient or a stem cell or donor lymphocyte infusion donor (not recorded which). It is not recorded whose cells these are; they may come from a transplant donor. The chain links TRBV10-3 to TRBJ2-3; the match to TRBD2 covers 7 bases. The source material was blood, either unsorted or a sorted T cell fraction (not recorded which). The CDR3 reads CAISVTSETDTQYF. CDR3 DNA sequence: TGTGCCATCAGTGTAACTAGCGAGACAGATACGCAGTATTTT.